The next 27 T cell receptor beta chains were all read from a single sample in a study of blood T cell repertoires in COVID-19 (dated by TCRdb to the early 2020s). The library was produced with the immunoSEQ multiplex PCR assay. TCRdb took over this immuneACCESS table, retaining in-frame rearrangements with V and J assigned. Such tables are incomplete; in checked studies, under half of the missing clones stem from an unresolved V gene, and the remainder is unexplained. A total of around 250,000 clones appear in this sample, 65% to 85% of them only once. The ten largest clonotypes hold about 5.7% of the sample. The specimen was peripheral blood. Source of these receptors: a man aged 80 or over with acute or convalescent COVID-19.

The chain recombines TRBV14 with TRBJ1-1; a possible D gene is TRBD1 (5 bases). V was trimmed by 1 base and J by 3 bases, leaving 9 bases between them. In germline, CDR1 is SGHDN, CDR2 FVKESK. The CDR3 totals 14 residues. The CDR3 here is CASSQVRGYTEAFF. The CDR3 region has the DNA TGTGCCAGCAGCCAAGTAAGGGGCTACACTGAAGCTTTCTTT.

Note on this clone: The same CDR3 also results from other DNA sequences found in this sample. V usage is TRBV28 and J usage is TRBJ2-7; 12 bases align to TRBD1. Germline trimming cut 11 bases from V and 2 bases from J; bases unmatched to any gene: 10. Per germline, CDR1 MDHEN and CDR2 SYDVKM. The CDR3 extends over 15 amino acids. CDR3 protein: CASRPGTGGPYEQYF. DNA of the CDR3: TGTGCCTCGCGACCCGGGACAGGGGGCCCCTACGAGCAGTACTTC. Looking up the rest from reference TRBV28 and TRBJ2-7 gives the full variable domain: DVKVTQSSRYLVKRTGEKVFLECVQDMDHENMFWYRQDPGLGLRLIYFSYDVKMKEKGDIPEGYSVSREKKERFSLILESASTNQTSMYLCASRPGTGGPYEQYFGPGTRLTVT.

CDR3 region: CASSTVAGGDTQYF. The CDR3 DNA is TGTGCCAGCAGCACTGTGGCGGGAGGAGATACGCAGTATTTT. The chain couples TRBV6-2 or TRBV6-3 to TRBJ2-3; TRBD2 aligns across 8 bases. Germline CDR1 reads MNHEY; CDR2 reads SVGEGT. CDR3 length: 14 amino acids. The V segment lost 6 bases and the J segment 5 bases; nucleotides outside the gene matches: 7.

V usage is TRBV6-1 and J usage is TRBJ2-5; the match to TRBD2 covers 9 bases. The germline V gene has CDR1 MNHNS and CDR2 SASEGT. V was clipped by 4 bases and J by 4 bases; unmatched bases: 4. This CDR3 is built from 14 residues. The DNA of the CDR3 is TGTGCCAGCAGTGCAGCGGGAGGAAGAGAGACCCAGTACTTC. This encodes CASSAAGGRETQYF.

The rearrangement uses TRBV5-1 and TRBJ2-3; 12 bases map to TRBD2. Trimming at V came to 4 bases and at J to 6 bases, leaving 12 bases not matched to a gene. Germline V gene data show CDR1 as SGHRS and CDR2 as YFSETQ. The CDR3 extends over 17 amino acids. The CDR3 sequence is CASSLLAGGSPADTQYF. CDR3 DNA: TGCGCCAGCAGCCTACTAGCGGGGGGATCCCCCGCGGATACGCAGTATTTT. Full variable domain (remainder filled in from reference TRBV5-1 and TRBJ2-3): KAGVTQTPRYLIKTRGQQVTLSCSPISGHRSVSWYQQTPGQGLQFLFEYFSETQRNKGNFPGRFSGRQFSNSRSEMNVSTLELGDSALYLCASSLLAGGSPADTQYFGPGTRLTVL.

The rearrangement joins TRBV6-1 to TRBJ2-7; TRBD1 matches at 8 bases. From germline, CDR1 is MNHNS and CDR2 SASEGT. The CDR3 totals 14 residues. V dropped 1 base and J dropped 4; count of bases not matched to a gene: 3. The CDR3 DNA is TGTGCCAGCAGTGAAGGGACAGGGATGTACGAGCAGTACTTC. It encodes CASSEGTGMYEQYF.

The chain is built from TRBV3-1 (or the pseudogene TRBV3-2) and TRBJ2-4; possible D gene TRBD1, 6 bases. V shed 5 bases and J shed 2 bases, with 10 bases lying between them. The CDR3 length is 14 residues. CDR1 is LGHDT and CDR2 is YNNKEL in the germline V gene (reference sequence). CDR3 sequence (DNA): TGTGCCAGCAGCGCCCAGGGGTCCAAAAACATTCAGTACTTC. It yields the protein CASSAQGSKNIQYF.

The chain is built from TRBV7-9 and TRBJ2-5, with 8 bases identical to TRBD2. The CDR3 contains 16 residues. CDR1 is SEHNR, CDR2 FQNEAQ, per germline (reference sequence). With V trimmed by 4 bases and J by 1 base, 8 bases remained unmatched. The CDR3 loop is CASSSTGTRVQETQYF. Here the CDR3 DNA reads TGTGCCAGCAGCTCAACGGGGACTAGAGTCCAAGAGACCCAGTACTTC. The variable domain in full, with the rest retrieved from reference TRBV7-9 and TRBJ2-5, is DTGVSQNPRHKITKRGQNVTFRCDPISEHNRLYWYRQTLGQGPEFLTYFQNEAQLEKSRLLSDRFSAERPKGSFSTLEIQRTEQGDSAMYLCASSSTGTRVQETQYFGPGTRLLVL.

Here the CDR3 reads CASSLRAQKYGYTF. CDR3 DNA sequence: TGTGCCAGCAGTTTGAGGGCCCAGAAATATGGCTACACCTTC. V gene TRBV27 combines with J gene TRBJ1-2; the D is unclear. The V end lost 3 bases, the J end lost 5 bases, and 13 bases lay between the germline ends. There are 14 residues in the CDR3. Germline V CDR1 and CDR2: MNHEY, SMNVEV (reference sequence).

This rearrangement joins TRBV6-5 to TRBJ2-1; D is ambiguous. Germline V gives CDR1 MNHEY, CDR2 SVGAGI. This CDR3 is 12 amino acids long. V was clipped by 5 bases and J by 8 bases, with 10 bases between them. The CDR3 region is CASSRRSDEQFF. CDR3 DNA sequence: TGTGCCAGCAGTCGACGCAGCGATGAGCAGTTCTTC.

The chain employs TRBV27 and TRBJ1-2; TRBD1 is a possible D gene (5 bases). This CDR3 is 13 amino acids long. The V end was cut by 5 bases, the J end by 4 bases, with 11 bases between. The germline gives CDR1 MNHEY, CDR2 SMNVEV (reference sequence). Written as DNA, the CDR3 is TGTGCCAGCAGTCCCAGGGCTGGCTATGGCTACACCTTC. Amino acids: CASSPRAGYGYTF.

The chain is built from TRBV20-1 and TRBJ2-1, with TRBD2 identical over 12 bases. Trimming removed 3 bases from V and 5 bases from J; junction bases left unmatched: 5. The CDR3 is 15 residues long. CDR1 is DFQATT, CDR2 SNEGSKA, per germline (reference sequence). The CDR3 loop reads CSASPPSGGDNEQFF. The DNA of the CDR3 is TGCAGTGCTAGTCCCCCTAGCGGGGGGGACAATGAGCAGTTCTTC.

The chain uses TRBV5-1 and TRBJ1-2; D perhaps matches TRBD1 (5 bases). The CDR3 is 12 amino acids. Trimming took 0 bases from V and 5 from J, leaving 5 bases between them. Per germline, CDR1 SGHRS and CDR2 YFSETQ. The CDR3 nucleotides read TGCGCCAGCAGCTTGGAGGGGTATGGCTACACCTTC. This sequence encodes CASSLEGYGYTF.

This rearrangement joins TRBV7-8 to TRBJ1-1; the D gene is possibly TRBD1 (5 bases). Per the germline V gene, CDR1 is SGHVS and CDR2 is FQNEAQ. This CDR3 is 14 amino acids long. The germline V and J ends were trimmed by 0 bases and 6 bases, with 11 bases remaining between them. The CDR3: CASSLAGHTPEAFF. In DNA form, the CDR3 reads TGTGCCAGCAGCTTAGCGGGGCATACACCTGAAGCTTTCTTT.

The chain uses TRBV25-1 and TRBJ1-2, with TRBD1 as a possible D gene (5 bases). The V gene lost 3 bases and the J gene lost 0 bases, with 14 bases spanning the gap. Looked up from germline, CDR1 is MGHDK and CDR2 is SYGVNS. This CDR3 spans 16 amino acids. The CDR3 protein is CASSDPRQTANYGYTF. DNA of the CDR3: TGTGCCAGCAGTGACCCCCGACAGACGGCTAACTATGGCTACACCTTC.

The chain uses TRBV6-2 or TRBV6-3 and TRBJ1-5, with a tentative D call TRBD1 (5 bases). Germline-derived CDR1 and CDR2 are MNHEY and SVGEGT. CDR3 length equals 16 residues. V was shortened by 5 bases and J by 7 bases, with 21 bases between the two germline ends. Here the CDR3 DNA reads TGTGCCAGCAGTAGAACTGATTGGGGACTGGGACAGCCCCAGCATTTT. Protein sequence: CASSRTDWGLGQPQHF.

The CDR3 reads CASSQTPFYEQYF. The CDR3 DNA sequence: TGCGCCAGCAGCCAAACACCGTTCTACGAGCAGTACTTC. The V and J genes are TRBV5-1 and TRBJ2-7; D gene ambiguous. The V end was cut by 4 bases, the J end by 3 bases, with 11 bases between. Germline-derived CDR1 and CDR2 are SGHRS and YFSETQ. The CDR3 has 13 residues.

The chain has TRBV19 and TRBJ2-7; 10 bases fit TRBD2. The germline V gene encodes CDR1 LNHDA and CDR2 SQIVND (reference sequence). The CDR3 length is 14 residues. J lost 7 bases, V lost 5 bases, and 8 bases had no gene match. CDR3 residues: CASSLLAGESEQYF. As DNA, the CDR3 is TGTGCCAGTAGTTTGCTAGCGGGGGAAAGTGAGCAGTACTTC.

V is TRBV5-6 and J is TRBJ2-7, with a possible D match to TRBD2 (5 bases). The germline gives CDR1 SGHDT, CDR2 YYEEEE. This CDR3 contains 15 residues. V was cut by 1 base and J by 0 bases, with 11 bases left in between. The CDR3 region has the DNA TGTGCCAGCAGCTTGTTCGGGGTGAGCTCCTACGAGCAGTACTTC. This sequence encodes CASSLFGVSSYEQYF.

The chain combines TRBV24-1 with TRBJ1-5; D remains ambiguous. Germline V gene data show CDR1 as KGHDR and CDR2 as SFDVKD. Trimming shortened V by 4 bases and J by 5 bases, and 14 bases separated the two germline ends. This CDR3 has 15 residues. CDR3 nucleotide sequence: TGTGCCACCAGTGACGCCAGAGGTGCCCATCAGCCCCAGCATTTT. It translates to CATSDARGAHQPQHF.

This clone was detected only a few times. The J gene is TRBJ2-5, the V gene TRBV28; no definite D call. Germline V lookup: CDR1 MDHEN, CDR2 SYDVKM. This CDR3 is built from 13 residues. V was trimmed by 10 bases and J by 2 bases, leaving 14 bases between them. The CDR3 spells CATAHNNQETQYF. Written as DNA, the CDR3 is TGTGCCACCGCACACAATAATCAAGAGACCCAGTACTTC. The whole variable domain, remainder taken from reference TRBV28 and TRBJ2-5, is DVKVTQSSRYLVKRTGEKVFLECVQDMDHENMFWYRQDPGLGLRLIYFSYDVKMKEKGDIPEGYSVSREKKERFSLILESASTNQTSMYLCATAHNNQETQYFGPGTRLLVL.

This clone was recorded a few times. The rearrangement joins TRBV6-5 to TRBJ1-3; weak D call: TRBD1 (6 bases). The CDR3 extends over 14 amino acids. Trimming shortened V by 8 bases and J by 4 bases, and 15 bases separated the two germline ends. Germline-derived CDR1 and CDR2 are MNHEY and SVGAGI. CDR3 DNA: TGTGCCAGCGTCATTCAGGGGTCCGGAAACACCATATATTTT. It translates to CASVIQGSGNTIYF.

This clone appeared a single time. CDR3 in amino acids: CASLDGGSGANVLTF. DNA for the CDR3: TGTGCCAGTCTAGACGGGGGCTCTGGGGCCAACGTCCTGACTTTC. The chain combines TRBV6-5 with TRBJ2-6, with D possibly matching TRBD2 (6 bases). The germline V gene encodes CDR1 MNHEY and CDR2 SVGAGI. There are 15 residues in the CDR3. The V gene lost 9 bases and the J gene lost 0 bases, with 12 bases spanning the gap.

This chain links TRBV18 with TRBJ1-1; D not certain. The germline CDR1 and CDR2 sequences are KGHSH and LQKENI. Trimming pared 6 bases from V and 1 base from J, leaving 9 bases between. This CDR3 spans 13 amino acids. The CDR3 loop is CASSPNKNTEAFF. CDR3 DNA: TGTGCCAGCTCCCCCAACAAGAACACTGAAGCTTTCTTT.

This chain links TRBV13 with TRBJ2-7; 8 nucleotides align to TRBD2. The CDR3 runs to 14 residues. The V gene's germline CDR1 is PRHDT and CDR2 FYEKMQ (reference sequence). V lost 5 bases to trimming and J lost 9 bases; unmatched junction nucleotides: 12. CDR3 DNA sequence: TGTGCCAGCAGCACAACCGGGACTAGTGGTGTGCAGTACTTC. This gives the protein CASSTTGTSGVQYF.

CDR3 nucleotides: TGTGCCTGGAGTCAGTGGACAGGGAATCAGCCCCAGCATTTT. Protein product: CAWSQWTGNQPQHF. This sequence joins TRBV30 and TRBJ1-5, with 8 bases lining up with TRBD1. Germline V gene sequence: CDR1 GTSNPN, CDR2 SVGIG (reference sequence). V shed 2 bases, J shed 4 bases, and the junction held 4 bases outside the gene matches. This CDR3 comprises 14 residues.

The gene calls are TRBV6-5 and TRBJ1-3, with D possibly matching TRBD1 (6 bases). V was shortened by 2 bases and J by 0 bases, with 11 bases between the two germline ends. There are 16 residues in the CDR3. Germline assignment: CDR1 MNHEY and CDR2 SVGAGI. The CDR3 DNA reads as TGTGCCAGCAGTTACGATCCAGGGGTCTCTGGAAACACCATATATTTT. It specifies CASSYDPGVSGNTIYF.